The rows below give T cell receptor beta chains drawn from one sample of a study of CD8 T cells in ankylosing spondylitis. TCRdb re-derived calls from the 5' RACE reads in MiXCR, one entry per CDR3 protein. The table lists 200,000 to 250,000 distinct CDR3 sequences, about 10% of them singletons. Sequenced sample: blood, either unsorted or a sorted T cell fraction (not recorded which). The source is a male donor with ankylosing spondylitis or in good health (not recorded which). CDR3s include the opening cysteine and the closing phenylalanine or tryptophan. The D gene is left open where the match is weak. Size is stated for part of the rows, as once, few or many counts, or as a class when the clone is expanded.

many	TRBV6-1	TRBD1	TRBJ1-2	CASHRQGLSGYTF	TGTGCCAGCCACCGACAGGGGCTGAGTGGCTACACCTTC
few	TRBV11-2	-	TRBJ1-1	CASSPSSLNTEAFF	TGTGCCAGCAGCCCATCCTCTTTGAACACTGAAGCTTTCTTT
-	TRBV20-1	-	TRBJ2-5	CSASFRRIQETQYF	TGCAGTGCTAGTTTTCGACGGATCCAAGAGACCCAGTACTTC
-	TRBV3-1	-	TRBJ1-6	CASSQVGGYNSPLHF	TGTGCCAGCAGCCAAGTGGGAGGGTATAATTCACCCCTCCACTTT
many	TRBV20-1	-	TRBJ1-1	CSASRDGRTEAFF	TGCAGTGCTAGCAGGGATGGGAGGACTGAAGCTTTCTTT
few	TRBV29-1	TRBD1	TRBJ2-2	CSVVGDRANTGELFF	TGCAGCGTTGTGGGGGACAGGGCGAACACCGGGGAGCTGTTTTTT
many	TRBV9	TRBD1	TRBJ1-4	CASSVRGQGDEKLFF	TGTGCCAGCAGCGTAAGGGGACAGGGCGACGAAAAACTGTTTTTT
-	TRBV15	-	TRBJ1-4	CATSRDPTTDRFGEKLFF	TGTGCCACCAGCAGAGATCCCACGACTGACAGGTTCGGAGAAAAACTGTTTTTT
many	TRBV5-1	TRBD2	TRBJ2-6	CASSYGTSTSGANVLTF	TGCGCCAGCAGCTATGGGACTAGCACCTCTGGGGCCAACGTCCTGACTTTC
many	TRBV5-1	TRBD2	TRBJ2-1	CASSWTSGINNEQFF	TGCGCCAGCAGCTGGACTAGCGGGATCAACAATGAGCAGTTCTTC
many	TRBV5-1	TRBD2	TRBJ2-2	CASSLGTSEGGELFF	TGCGCCAGCAGCCTGGGGACTAGCGAAGGCGGGGAGCTGTTTTTT
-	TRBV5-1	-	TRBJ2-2	CASSPQGANTGELFF	TGCGCCAGCAGCCCACAGGGTGCGAACACCGGGGAGCTGTTTTTT
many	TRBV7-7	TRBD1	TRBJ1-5	CASSRDRDQPQHF	TGTGCTAGCAGCAGGGACAGGGATCAGCCCCAGCATTTT
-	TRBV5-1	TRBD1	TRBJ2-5	CASSLAGPRQGQTQYF	TGCGCCAGCAGCTTGGCCGGTCCCCGACAGGGCCAGACCCAGTACTTC
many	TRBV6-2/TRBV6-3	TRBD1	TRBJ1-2	CASSYSDRDYGYTF	TGTGCCAGCAGTTACTCGGACAGGGACTATGGCTACACCTTC
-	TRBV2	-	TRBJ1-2	CASSELHLTGRQSGYTF	TGTGCCAGCAGTGAACTCCACCTCACTGGGAGACAGTCCGGCTACACCTTC
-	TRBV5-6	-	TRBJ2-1	CASSLGRSPYTDEQFF	TGTGCCAGCAGCTTGGGGCGGAGTCCATACACCGATGAGCAGTTCTTC
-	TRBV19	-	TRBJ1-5	CASSSGLIDVGPQHF	TGTGCCAGTAGCTCTGGACTCATCGACGTTGGGCCCCAGCATTTT
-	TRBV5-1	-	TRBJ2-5	CASSSQSQETQYF	TGCGCCAGCAGCTCCCAATCCCAAGAGACCCAGTACTTC
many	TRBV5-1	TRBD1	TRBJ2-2	CASSPGTGTGELFF	TGCGCCAGCAGCCCTGGGACAGGGACCGGGGAGCTGTTTTTT
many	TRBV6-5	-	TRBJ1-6	CASSSSGGQAGGSPLHF	TGTGCCAGCAGTTCCTCCGGGGGGCAAGCTGGAGGTTCACCCCTCCACTTT
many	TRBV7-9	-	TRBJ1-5	CASSLPGQNNSQHF	TGTGCCAGCAGCTTGCCAGGGCAGAACAACAGCCAGCATTTT
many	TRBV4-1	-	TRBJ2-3	CASSPSAPGQSLDTQYF	TGCGCCAGCAGCCCGTCAGCTCCTGGACAGTCCTTGGATACGCAGTATTTT
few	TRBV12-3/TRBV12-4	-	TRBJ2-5	CASSSSRVPETQYF	TGTGCCAGCAGTTCCAGTCGGGTTCCGGAGACCCAGTACTTC
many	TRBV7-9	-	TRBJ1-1	CASSSRELPTEAFF	TGTGCCAGCAGCTCCCGGGAGCTCCCTACTGAAGCTTTCTTT
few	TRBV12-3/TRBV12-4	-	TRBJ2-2	CASSLAHKAWITGELFF	TGTGCCAGCAGTTTAGCGCATAAGGCTTGGATTACCGGGGAGCTGTTTTTT
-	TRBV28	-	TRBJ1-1	CASRAGGKVTEAFF	TGTGCCAGCAGAGCTGGGGGAAAGGTTACTGAAGCTTTCTTT
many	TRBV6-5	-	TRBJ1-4	CASSSRTVEGKLFF	TGTGCCAGCAGTTCACGGACAGTAGAAGGAAAACTGTTTTTT
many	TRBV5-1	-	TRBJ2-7	CASSPSIQSRYEQYF	TGCGCCAGCAGTCCCTCGATCCAATCCCGCTACGAGCAGTACTTC
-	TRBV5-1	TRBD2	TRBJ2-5	CASSLVTSGGAGEETQYF	TGCGCCAGCAGCTTGGTGACTAGCGGGGGGGCCGGGGAGGAGACCCAGTACTTC
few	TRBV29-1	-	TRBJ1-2	CSVAHSDYGYTF	TGCAGCGTTGCCCACAGTGACTATGGCTACACCTTC
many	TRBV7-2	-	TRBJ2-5	CASSLADYQETQYF	TGTGCCAGCAGCTTAGCGGACTACCAAGAGACCCAGTACTTC
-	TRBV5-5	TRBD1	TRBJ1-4	CASSLGGQPNEKLFF	TGTGCCAGCAGCTTGGGGGGACAGCCGAATGAAAAACTGTTTTTT
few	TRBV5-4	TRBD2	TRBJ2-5	CASSLELAGAQYF	TGTGCCAGCAGCTTGGAACTAGCGGGGGCCCAGTACTTC
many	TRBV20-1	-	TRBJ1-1	CTIRPLNTEAFF	TGCACTATACGTCCCTTGAACACTGAAGCTTTCTTT
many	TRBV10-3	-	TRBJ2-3	CAISEPGGERTDTQYF	TGTGCCATCAGTGAGCCAGGGGGGGAGAGGACAGATACGCAGTATTTT
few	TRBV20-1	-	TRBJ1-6	CSAGASTGSSYNSPLHF	TGCAGTGCCGGCGCCTCTACAGGGAGCTCCTATAATTCACCCCTCCACTTT
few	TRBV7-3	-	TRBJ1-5	CASSLDGLNQPQHF	TGTGCCAGCAGCTTAGACGGGCTTAATCAGCCCCAGCATTTT
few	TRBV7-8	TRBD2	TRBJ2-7	CASSSSATSGGYEQYF	TGTGCCAGCAGCTCCTCCGCTACTAGCGGGGGATACGAGCAGTACTTC
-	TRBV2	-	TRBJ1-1	CASSGFRVNTEAFF	TGTGCCAGCAGTGGGTTTCGGGTGAACACTGAAGCTTTCTTT
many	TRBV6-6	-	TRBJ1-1	CASNYIQGSEAFF	TGTGCCAGCAATTACATCCAGGGGTCTGAAGCTTTCTTT
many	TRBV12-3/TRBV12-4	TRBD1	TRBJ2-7	CASSPPPGQITYEQYF	TGTGCCAGCAGTCCCCCACCGGGACAGATAACCTACGAGCAGTACTTC
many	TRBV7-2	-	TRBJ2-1	CASSETSIGQFF	TGTGCCAGCAGCGAGACAAGTATAGGGCAGTTCTTC
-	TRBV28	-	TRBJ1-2	CASSRQIQANYGYTF	TGTGCCAGCAGCCGACAGATTCAAGCTAACTATGGCTACACCTTC